The 20 T cell receptor beta chains listed next were all sequenced from one sample in a study of CD4 and CD8 cells across lung adenocarcinoma regions. TCRdb analysed the PCR reads with MiXCR anew, one entry per CDR3 protein. The table shows about 11,000 distinct CDR3 sequences, with roughly 60% occurring only once. Sequencing was carried out using CD8+ T cells from the margin of a lung tumor. These receptors were obtained from a male donor with lung adenocarcinoma. The CD4 and CD8 labels of this study may be unreliable.

The V gene is TRBV27, the J gene TRBJ2-5; D is possibly TRBD2 (6 bases). The CDR3 consists of 13 residues. Per germline, CDR1 MNHEY and CDR2 SMNVEV (reference sequence). Trimming stripped 0 bases from V and 7 bases from J, with 9 bases between. CDR3 nucleotide sequence: TGTGCCAGCAGTTTATCCGCCGGGGGGACCCAGTACTTC. Protein product: CASSLSAGGTQYF.

This clonotype occurred once. The germline gene is not matched at one end of the junction; a read error may be the cause. The chain recombines TRBV25-1 with TRBJ2-1, with no clear D. The CDR3 runs 12 residues. CDR1 and CDR2 from the germline V gene are MGHDK and SYGVNS. The DNA of the CDR3 is TGTGCCAGCAGTGTACTCCACAATGAGCATTTCTTC. Translated: CASSVLHNEHFF.

This clonotype came up a few times. The gene calls are TRBV6-1 and TRBJ2-1; 15 bases agree with TRBD2. V lost 2 bases, J lost 4 bases, and 6 bases stayed unmatched. There are 18 residues in the CDR3. Looked up from germline, CDR1 is MNHNS and CDR2 is SASEGT. In DNA, the CDR3 is TGTGCCAGCAGTGAATGGGGACTAGCGGGAGGTACATACAATGAGCAGTTCTTC. Translating gives CASSEWGLAGGTYNEQFF.

CDR3 residues: CASSHSRTGNEYF. The CDR3 bases are TGTGCCAGCAGCCATTCCAGGACAGGGAATGAGTATTTT. This sequence joins TRBV14 and TRBJ2-3; 8 nucleotides agree with TRBD1. Germline CDR1 reads SGHDN; CDR2 reads FVKESK. The CDR3 loop spans 13 amino acids. The ends lost 3 bases at V and 13 bases at J; junction bases unmatched: 9.

This clonotype appeared a single time. Germline is not matched at one junction end, which may reflect a read error. V is TRBV6-1 and J is TRBJ2-3; D is perhaps TRBD2 (7 bases). The CDR3 has 15 residues. The germline gives CDR1 MNHNS, CDR2 SASEGT. CDR3 in amino acids: CARGGAGGDTDTQYF. DNA for the CDR3: TGTGCCAGGGGGGGGGCGGGCGGAGACACAGATACGCAGTACTTT.

V usage is TRBV6-1 and J usage is TRBJ2-4; the D gene could be TRBD1 or TRBD2 (6 bases each). The CDR3 has 16 residues. The germline V gene encodes CDR1 MNHNS and CDR2 SASEGT. Trimming removed 0 bases from V and 10 bases from J, with 19 bases in between. The CDR3 DNA is TGTGCCAGCAGTGAAGCGGGGCCGGGGGCCAGGGATATTCAGTACTTC. Its protein product is CASSEAGPGARDIQYF.

This clonotype has a count of ten or more. The chain carries TRBV6-1 and TRBJ2-7; TRBD2 matches 12 bases. With V trimmed by 5 bases and J by 12 bases, 5 bases remained unmatched. The CDR3 extends over 12 amino acids. The germline V gene encodes CDR1 MNHNS and CDR2 SASEGT. The CDR3 coding sequence is TGTGCCAGCAGTCCTGGACTAGCGGGACCGTACTTC. Translating gives CASSPGLAGPYF.

V and J are TRBV6-5 and TRBJ2-1, with TRBD2 as a possible D gene (5 bases). Germline CDR1 is MNHEY and CDR2 is SVGAGI. The CDR3 has 19 amino acids. Trimming stripped 4 bases from V and 0 bases from J, with 22 bases between. Here the CDR3 DNA reads TGTGCCAGCAGTTCAAGGTCGCCCAGCGCGGGCCCCTCCTACAATGAGCAGTTCTTC. Protein product: CASSSRSPSAGPSYNEQFF.

In its sample, this clonotype was seen once. V gene TRBV6-1 combines with J gene TRBJ2-5; 8 bases align to TRBD2. Judging by the DNA end, TRBJ2-7 fits better; the J call may be wrong. The CDR3 has 15 residues. CDR1 and CDR2 (germline): MNHNS, SASEGT. CDR3 sequence (DNA): TGTGCCAGCAGTGAAGGGCCAGCGGGAGTTTACGAGCAGTACTTC. This encodes CASSEGPAGVYEQYF.

J is TRBJ1-5 and V is TRBV6-1; D not resolved. This CDR3 spans 12 amino acids. Germline lookup yields CDR1 MNHNS and CDR2 SASEGT. With 0 bases removed from V and 8 bases from J, the gap between germline ends came to 5 bases. The CDR3 DNA reads TGTGCCAGCAGTGAAGCCTGGGAGCCCCAGCATTTT. This encodes CASSEAWEPQHF.

The chain links TRBV6-1 to TRBJ2-5, with 8 bases identical to TRBD1. The end of the DNA fits TRBJ2-7 better, so the J call may be wrong. The CDR3 is 15 residues long. Germline CDR1 and CDR2: MNHNS and SASEGT. CDR3 DNA: TGTGCCAGCAGCCGGATGGGGACAGGACTTTACGAGCAGTACTTC. Amino acids: CASSRMGTGLYEQYF.

V is TRBV6-1 and J is TRBJ1-1; TRBD1 is a possible D gene (5 bases). There are 13 residues in the CDR3. V dropped 5 bases and J dropped 4 bases, with 11 bases sitting between them. Germline lookup yields CDR1 MNHNS and CDR2 SASEGT. CDR3 residues: CASSIRVGTEAFF. The DNA for the CDR3 is TGTGCCAGCAGTATCAGGGTGGGCACTGAAGCTTTCTTT.

The chain links TRBV4-2 to TRBJ1-6, with D unresolved. This CDR3 contains 14 residues. Deletions cut 4 bases from V and 6 bases from J, with 10 bases between. Germline V gene sequence: CDR1 LGHNA, CDR2 YNFKEQ. In DNA form, the CDR3 reads TGTGCCAGCAGCCCGATGGACGTTAATTCACCCCTCCACTTT. This translates into CASSPMDVNSPLHF.

J is TRBJ1-1 and V is TRBV6-1, with D tentatively TRBD1 (5 bases). Germline CDR1 MNHNS, CDR2 SASEGT. CDR3 size: 14 residues. V was clipped by 6 bases and J by 3 bases, with 14 bases between them. In nucleotides, the CDR3 is TGTGCCAGCAGCCGCCCAGACAGCTACACTGAAGCTTTCTTT. Translating gives CASSRPDSYTEAFF.

Points on this clonotype: The junction shows a germline mismatch at one end, possibly a read error. Here the CDR3 reads CASNTGRHRDIQYF. In DNA, the CDR3 is TGTGCCAGCAACACTGGGCGACACCGAGACATCCAGTACTTC. The chain couples TRBV6-1 to TRBJ2-4; D remains unclear. The CDR3 runs 14 residues. CDR1 is MNHNS and CDR2 is SASEGT in the germline V gene.

This clonotype was seen only a few times. The rearrangement joins TRBV25-1 to TRBJ2-1; TRBD1 might be the D (6 bases). Germline lookup yields CDR1 MGHDK and CDR2 SYGVNS. Trimming stripped 4 bases from V and 3 bases from J, with 13 bases between. This CDR3 has 15 residues. The CDR3 nucleotides read TGTGCCAGCAGTGTTTTGCAGGGGAACTACAATGAGCAGTTCTTC. Its protein is CASSVLQGNYNEQFF.

This clonotype came up a few times. The V call is TRBV10-2, the J call TRBJ2-7; 7 bases are a match to TRBD1. The junction had 1 base not matched to a gene; V was cut back by 6 bases and J by 5 bases. CDR1 and CDR2 (germline): WSHSY, SAAADI. This CDR3 comprises 11 residues. The CDR3 bases are TGCGCCAGCAGCGACAGGGACGAGCAGTACTTC. It codes for CASSDRDEQYF.

CDR3 sequence: CASSEAGGGQYF. CDR3 bases: TGTGCCAGCAGTGAAGCAGGGGGGGGACAGTATTTT. The chain uses TRBV6-1 and TRBJ2-3, with D possibly TRBD2 on 7 matching bases. The CDR3 sequence is 12 residues long. CDR1 and CDR2 (germline): MNHNS, SASEGT. V was shortened by 0 bases and J by 12 bases, with 10 bases between the two germline ends.

This clonotype was seen a single time. Compared with germline, one end of the junction differs, possibly owing to a read error. The V gene is TRBV10-3, the J gene TRBJ2-5; perhaps D is TRBD1 or TRBD2 (6 bases each). There are 14 residues in the CDR3. Looked up from germline, CDR1 is ENHRY and CDR2 is SYGVKD. The CDR3 nucleotides read TGTGCGGGGCTCGGGGGCCGAGACCGAAAGACTCAGTACTTC. It is translated as CAGLGGRDRKTQYF.

The chain is built from TRBV7-2 and TRBJ2-1; tentative D call: TRBD2 (5 bases). The V gene's germline CDR1 is SGHTA and CDR2 FQGNSA. Trimming pared 4 bases from V and 4 bases from J, leaving 11 bases between. This CDR3 spans 14 amino acids. CDR3 DNA sequence: TGTGCCAGCAGCTCCTACGGGATTTACAATGAGCAGTTCTTC. As protein: CASSSYGIYNEQFF.